This TCR beta chain derives from a study of the immune and genomic landscape of osteosarcoma. Study overall: Most patients, 77%, had localized disease at diagnosis. Notes on the study in general: Compared with cold C1, the hot C3 cluster had higher, still-low clonality.

Primary, local recurrence and metastasis osteosarcoma tumors were taken after treatment from poor-prognosis patients. Comment on this clone: Its antigen remains unknown.

The repertoire was sequenced with immunoSEQ multiplex PCR; TCRdb's copy has only in-frame clones and lacks some. The data hold under 11,000 clones, with approximately 70% observed a single time. CDR1 MNHEY and CDR2 SMNVEV come from the germline V gene (reference sequence). V lost 5 bases and J 2 bases, leaving 14 bases between the germline ends. The CDR3 spans 15 residues. The chain is built from TRBV27 and TRBJ2-3, with TRBD2 as a possible D gene (6 bases). Sample: osteosarcoma tumor tissue from the lung. This TCR was sampled from a human donor with osteosarcoma. The CDR3 nucleotides read TGTGCCAGCAGTGGATTAGCGGACCTCACAGATACGCAGTATTTT. It codes for CASSGLADLTDTQYF.